This record covers a single TCR beta chain. This sample stems from a study of blood T cell repertoires in COVID-19. Method: immunoSEQ multiplex PCR; TCRdb's copy keeps in-frame clones and lacks some. The table shows under 50,000 clones, with approximately 93% occurring only once. The V gene end was trimmed by 1 base and the J gene end by 2 bases; junction bases not matched to a gene: 3. CDR1 and CDR2 from the germline V gene are SGHRS and YFSETQ. The CDR3 contains 15 residues. The source is a man in his fifties or sixties with COVID-19, enrolled during active disease. The chain links TRBV5-1 to TRBJ1-5, with 7 bases identical to TRBD1. The sequenced material came from peripheral blood. DNA for the CDR3: TGCGCCAGCAGCTTGTCCGGACAGGGCAATCAGCCCCAGCATTTT. This codes for CASSLSGQGNQPQHF.